This record looks at one T cell receptor (beta chain) sequence and its context. The sample is drawn from a study of T-cell reconstitution after alpha-beta-depleted transplantation in children. Germline assignment: CDR1 KGHSH and CDR2 LQKENI. This CDR3 region has 18 residues. Trimming left V 2 bases short and J 0 bases short, with 17 bases between. TCRbeta library construction was performed incorporating unique molecular identifiers. MiXCR, applied by TCRdb to the PCR reads, yields one record per CDR3 protein. The data contain some 500,000 distinct CDR3 sequences, approximately 32% of them singletons. The sequence was collected from a human donor who donated a stem cell graft to a child with aplastic anemia. The rearrangement links TRBV18 to TRBJ2-1; D uncertain. The sample consisted of PBMCs from the stem cell graft donor, taken from the stem cell graft. Here the CDR3 reads CASSPTTPSSSSYNEQFF. The CDR3 DNA sequence: TGTGCCAGCTCACCAACGACACCTTCTTCGAGCTCCTACAATGAGCAGTTCTTC.